This TCR beta chain is drawn from a study of blood T cell repertoires in COVID-19. In the study overall: Acute and convalescent COVID-19 samples came from the United States, Italy and Spain.

Produced via immunoSEQ multiplex PCR; TCRdb's table is partial and in-frame only. The sample contains under 80,000 clones, 85% to 90% of which appear only once. This clone was seen only a few times. The sample comprised peripheral blood. The sequence came from a man between 45 and 60 years old with active COVID-19.

The CDR3 region has the DNA TGTGCCAGCAGTTTCCCCATCCCCGGGCGGGATGGCTACACCTTC. It encodes CASSFPIPGRDGYTF. J is TRBJ1-2 and V is TRBV28; no firm D call. Per germline, CDR1 MDHEN and CDR2 SYDVKM. V was pared by 3 bases and J by 6 bases, with 17 bases between. CDR3 length: 15 amino acids.